One and the same sample provided the 18 T cell receptor beta chains below, sequenced in a study of blood T cells in healthy people across ages (dated by TCRdb to the mid-2010s). The library was obtained by 5' RACE. TCRdb shows the sequencer as Illumina HiSeq 2500. A second PCR of roughly 7 to 11 cycles was performed with a sample-barcoded 5' primer and a J-beta primer mix. TCRdb trimmed the raw reads at Q25, called clones with MiXCR and kept productive beta chains. Here each entry gathers all rows of one CDR3 protein and keeps the most common genes and DNA. In all, the sample holds around 900,000 distinct CDR3 sequences, and around 30% of those were seen once. Around 15% of the sample belongs to the ten largest clones. The sequenced sample consisted of blood. These receptors all stem from a woman older than 75 in good health.

This clonotype was counted ten times or more. The rearrangement joins TRBV3-1 to TRBJ2-1; D is unresolved. Germline V gene data show CDR1 as LGHDT and CDR2 as YNNKEL (reference sequence). Between the trimmed V and J ends, which lost 0 bases and 8 bases, there was a span of 11 bases. The CDR3 totals 14 residues. The DNA of the CDR3 is TGTGCCAGCAGCCAAGATCGCCTAGGATATGAGCAGTTCTTC. Its translation is CASSQDRLGYEQFF.

This chain uses TRBV7-2 with TRBJ2-5, with D possibly TRBD1 on 6 matching bases. The closer fit of TRBJ2-7 to the DNA end suggests the J call may be wrong. The CDR3 spans 16 residues. The germline gives CDR1 SGHTA, CDR2 FQGNSA. The CDR3, as DNA: TGTGCCAGCAGCTTAAACTTTGCCACAGGGTCGGTCGAGCAGTACTTC. As protein: CASSLNFATGSVEQYF.

This clonotype was recorded many times. The V gene is TRBV7-9, the J gene TRBJ1-4; D gene uncertain. Trimming left V 5 bases short and J 10 bases short, with 17 bases between. Germline V gene sequence: CDR1 SEHNR, CDR2 FQNEAQ (reference sequence). The CDR3 totals 14 residues. The DNA for the CDR3 is TGTGCCAGCAGCCGAGGACGGACTTCTGGAAAACTGTTTTTT. As protein: CASSRGRTSGKLFF.

The chain couples TRBV2 to TRBJ2-5; a possible D gene is TRBD2 (5 bases). The CDR3 runs to 15 residues. Trimming pared 0 bases from V and 4 bases from J, leaving 12 bases between. Germline lookup yields CDR1 SNHLY and CDR2 FYNNEI. CDR3 sequence: CASSEARASPETQYF. In DNA form, the CDR3 reads TGTGCCAGCAGTGAAGCACGGGCTAGCCCAGAGACCCAGTACTTC.

Concerning this clonotype: This clone may be a read error of a much larger clone one base away. The chain joins TRBV14 to TRBJ2-1; no reliable D call. Germline V gene data show CDR1 as SGHDN and CDR2 as FVKESK. The CDR3 extends over 15 amino acids. CDR3 amino acids: CASSRSRWSYNEHFF. DNA for the CDR3: TGTGCCAGCAGCCGCTCGAGATGGAGCTACAATGAGCACTTCTTC.

The J gene is TRBJ2-2, the V gene TRBV21-1; the tabulated D call, TRBD1, remains unverified against the DNA. TRBV21-1 is labeled a pseudogene. The CDR3 runs 16 residues. The CDR3 sequence is CASIILWDRGTGELFF. CDR3 nucleotides: TGTGCCAGCATCATTTTGTGGGACAGGGGAACCGGGGAGCTGTTTTTT.

V is TRBV14 and J is TRBJ1-1, with TRBD1 matching 7 bases. V was clipped by 4 bases and J by 0 bases; unmatched bases: 5. The CDR3 has 15 amino acids. Per germline, CDR1 SGHDN and CDR2 FVKESK. The CDR3 region has the DNA TGTGCCAGCAGCCTTTACACAGGGGTGAACACTGAAGCTTTCTTT. The encoded protein is CASSLYTGVNTEAFF.

The chain couples TRBV14 to TRBJ2-7; no reliable D call. Germline loops: CDR1 SGHDN, CDR2 FVKESK. The CDR3 runs 18 residues. V was shortened by 3 bases and J by 12 bases, with 33 bases between the two germline ends. The CDR3 DNA is TGTGCCAGCAGCCAGGGTTGGAGTTCCCAACTATCCGTAGAGACCCGGTACTTC. Translating it yields CASSQGWSSQLSVETRYF.

This clonotype appeared many times. The genes are TRBV7-2 and TRBJ2-5, with D uncertain. The CDR3 totals 13 residues. From germline, CDR1 is SGHTA and CDR2 FQGNSA. V lost 10 bases, J lost 4 bases, and 16 bases lay in between. CDR3 DNA sequence: TGTGCCACCGGCGTAGGGTCTAGAGAGACCCAGTACTTC. This sequence encodes CATGVGSRETQYF.

Regarding this clonotype: At one of its ends the junction is not consistent with the germline gene, which may arise from a read error. V and J are TRBV20-1 and TRBJ1-2; TRBD1 matches at 9 bases. Germline V gene data show CDR1 as DFQATT and CDR2 as SNEGSKA (reference sequence). This CDR3 is 13 amino acids long. CDR3 loop: CGARTGGRYGYTF. DNA for the CDR3: TGCGGTGCTAGAACAGGGGGCAGGTATGGCTACACCTTC.

This clonotype has at least ten counts. The CDR3 loop is CASSLQAGSSYEQYF. DNA for the CDR3: TGTGCCAGCAGCTTACAGGCAGGGAGCTCCTACGAGCAGTACTTC. The chain recombines TRBV11-2 with TRBJ2-7; D is perhaps TRBD1 or TRBD2 (5 bases each). The CDR3 runs 15 residues. CDR1 and CDR2 from the germline V gene are SGHAT and FQNNGV. V was cut by 2 bases and J by 0 bases, with 11 bases left in between.

The chain couples TRBV2 to TRBJ2-5; 7 positions agree with TRBD1. Trimming cost V 9 bases and J 2 bases; bases outside gene matches: 6. The CDR3 is made up of 13 amino acids. Per the germline V gene, CDR1 is SNHLY and CDR2 is FYNNEI. DNA for the CDR3: TGTGCCAGACAGGGACAGTTGCAAGAGACCCAGTACTTC. Translating it yields CARQGQLQETQYF.

This clonotype was seen at least ten times. The chain is built from TRBV7-9 and TRBJ1-2; 9 bases agree with TRBD1. With V trimmed by 1 base and J by 7 bases, 7 bases remained unmatched. Germline V gene data show CDR1 as SEHNR and CDR2 as FQNEAQ (reference sequence). The CDR3 is 15 residues long. CDR3 nucleotides: TGTGCCAGCAGCTTAGTCGGGGACAGGGTGATTGGCTACACCTTC. It translates to CASSLVGDRVIGYTF.

This clonotype was observed many times. This rearrangement joins TRBV3-1 to TRBJ1-2; 9 bases are a match to TRBD1. Trimming cost V 3 bases and J 4 bases; bases outside gene matches: 6. The germline V gene has CDR1 LGHDT and CDR2 YNNKEL (reference sequence). The CDR3 is 15 amino acids. CDR3 in amino acids: CASSHPGTGFYGYTF. The CDR3 nucleotides read TGTGCCAGCAGCCACCCCGGGACAGGGTTCTATGGCTACACCTTC.

This clonotype was counted only a few times. The V gene is TRBV3-1, the J gene TRBJ1-4; 9 positions match TRBD1. V shed 1 base and J 5 bases; nucleotides not matched to a gene: 5. CDR1 is LGHDT and CDR2 is YNNKEL in the germline V gene (reference sequence). This CDR3 contains 16 residues. In nucleotides, the CDR3 is TGTGCCAGCAGCCAAGTTTCCGGGACAGGGAATGAAAAACTGTTTTTT. This codes for CASSQVSGTGNEKLFF.

In regard to this clonotype: The junction departs from germline at one end; a sequencing error may be responsible. V gene TRBV7-2 combines with J gene TRBJ2-3; unclear D gene. This CDR3 has 13 residues. Germline assignment: CDR1 SGHTA and CDR2 FQGNSA. The CDR3 DNA follows: TGTGCTAGCAGCTCCCCGGTGGTATATACGCAGTATTTT. This codes for CASSSPVVYTQYF.

This clonotype was observed many times. The chain uses TRBV7-2 and TRBJ1-5, with D uncertain. The CDR3 length is 15 residues. Trimming shortened V by 1 base and J by 0 bases, and 7 bases separated the two germline ends. CDR1 SGHTA and CDR2 FQGNSA come from the germline V gene. CDR3 DNA sequence: TGTGCCAGCAGCTTAGGGGTCCATAGCAATCAGCCCCAGCATTTT. Its translation: CASSLGVHSNQPQHF. Full variable domain (outside the CDR3, taken from reference TRBV7-2 and TRBJ1-5): GAGVSQSPSNKVTEKGKDVELRCDPISGHTALYWYRQSLGQGLEFLIYFQGNSAPDKSGLPSDRFSAERTGGSVSTLTIQRTQQEDSAVYLCASSLGVHSNQPQHFGDGTRLSIL.

This clonotype was recorded a few times. The rearrangement links TRBV10-3 to TRBJ1-1; D is possibly TRBD1 (5 bases). Germline values: CDR1 ENHRY, CDR2 SYGVKD. The CDR3 length is 14 residues. V lost 2 bases and J lost 1, with 8 bases in between. The CDR3 spells CAISEGAANTEAFF. The CDR3 DNA sequence: TGTGCCATCAGTGAGGGGGCGGCGAACACTGAAGCTTTCTTT.